Listed below are T cell receptor beta chains from one sample, sequenced in a study of T cells after yellow fever vaccination. TCRdb fed the 5' RACE reads into MiXCR, producing one record per CDR3 protein. The sample comprises almost 600,000 distinct CDR3 sequences, roughly 14% of which are singletons, and over 12% rests with the top ten. This sample comprised PBMCs, obtained on the day of the yellow fever booster vaccination. These receptors were obtained from a man aged 25 to 40 who received the YFV17D yellow fever vaccine. Both conserved end residues are trimmed from each CDR3. The order of the fields is clone size, V gene, CDR3 protein. Only some rows state a clone size, as once, few, many or a class for expanded clones.

few,TRBV29-1,SVEARDSIYEQY
-,TRBV7-2,ASSARYPEQY
few,TRBV12-3/TRBV12-4,ASKSSQGARTGELF
few,TRBV7-2,ASSLITQGITEAF
-,TRBV7-2,ASSLLGTTTYEQY
-,TRBV7-9,ASSSSSGLAASYEQY
few,TRBV12-3/TRBV12-4,ASTAGTLTNQETQY
many,TRBV14,ASSQGGRETQY
-,TRBV30,AWSELANTGELF
few,TRBV27,ASSRQGSYGYT
-,TRBV20-1,SASSGSGASNQPQH
many,TRBV5-1,ASSLGQSLISYEQY
-,TRBV21-1,ARKRGEGNIQY
-,TRBV7-2,ASSLAPLASNEQF
few,TRBV7-9,ASSLDLMNTEAF
-,TRBV10-1,ASSDSGSWTGELF
few,TRBV7-2,ASSPARAGIYEQY
-,TRBV20-1,SASGGLDGEQF
few,TRBV6-2/TRBV6-3,ASSYGSGGQNIQY
-,TRBV28,ASMAGAVDTQY
many,TRBV12-3/TRBV12-4,ASSPTGGGGYT
few,TRBV4-1,ASSQDRGLGTEAF
few,TRBV12-3/TRBV12-4,ASSEGTHSTNEKLF
few,TRBV7-9,ASRLQGVDTEAF
few,TRBV12-3/TRBV12-4,ASSLIRQPQH
few,TRBV12-3/TRBV12-4,ASSLSWTPVYEQY
few,TRBV5-6,ASSQPRGQGYNEQF
-,TRBV7-6,ASSLLWGISGRSYNEQF
-,TRBV28,ASSLGSSGKIPRQY
few,TRBV10-3,AISDRQGLAKNIQY
few,TRBV11-2,ASSSRISSGRALNEQF
many,TRBV7-2,ASSLFGGQTTTDTQY
-,TRBV27,ASSNRISTDTQY
-,TRBV30,AWSGFSTDTQY
few,TRBV20-1,SAPTQGLQY
-,TRBV24-1,ATSGQGSGSPLH
-,TRBV24-1,ATSKGGANVLT
few,TRBV5-1,ASSPHWGDPTSSYEQY
-,TRBV6-1,ASRPVDREVGGYT
few,TRBV3-1,ASSRPSSGTYEQY
-,TRBV20-1,SAMTDTYEQY
few,TRBV12-3/TRBV12-4,ASSRLAADTQY
few,TRBV7-9,ASSAGTPNEQF
few,TRBV11-3,ASSRRAGGSYNEQF
few,TRBV18,ASSPPGVRTDTQY
few,TRBV7-9,ASSLELGSNQPQH
few,TRBV19,ASSPRGTGGFWGEQF
-,TRBV20-1,SDRDLGTGGWEQY
few,TRBV12-5,ETTLMRELGEQF
-,TRBV20-1,SAIDPPRTSYEQY
-,TRBV20-1,SARGRKVQPQH
-,TRBV29-1,SVVVSEAF